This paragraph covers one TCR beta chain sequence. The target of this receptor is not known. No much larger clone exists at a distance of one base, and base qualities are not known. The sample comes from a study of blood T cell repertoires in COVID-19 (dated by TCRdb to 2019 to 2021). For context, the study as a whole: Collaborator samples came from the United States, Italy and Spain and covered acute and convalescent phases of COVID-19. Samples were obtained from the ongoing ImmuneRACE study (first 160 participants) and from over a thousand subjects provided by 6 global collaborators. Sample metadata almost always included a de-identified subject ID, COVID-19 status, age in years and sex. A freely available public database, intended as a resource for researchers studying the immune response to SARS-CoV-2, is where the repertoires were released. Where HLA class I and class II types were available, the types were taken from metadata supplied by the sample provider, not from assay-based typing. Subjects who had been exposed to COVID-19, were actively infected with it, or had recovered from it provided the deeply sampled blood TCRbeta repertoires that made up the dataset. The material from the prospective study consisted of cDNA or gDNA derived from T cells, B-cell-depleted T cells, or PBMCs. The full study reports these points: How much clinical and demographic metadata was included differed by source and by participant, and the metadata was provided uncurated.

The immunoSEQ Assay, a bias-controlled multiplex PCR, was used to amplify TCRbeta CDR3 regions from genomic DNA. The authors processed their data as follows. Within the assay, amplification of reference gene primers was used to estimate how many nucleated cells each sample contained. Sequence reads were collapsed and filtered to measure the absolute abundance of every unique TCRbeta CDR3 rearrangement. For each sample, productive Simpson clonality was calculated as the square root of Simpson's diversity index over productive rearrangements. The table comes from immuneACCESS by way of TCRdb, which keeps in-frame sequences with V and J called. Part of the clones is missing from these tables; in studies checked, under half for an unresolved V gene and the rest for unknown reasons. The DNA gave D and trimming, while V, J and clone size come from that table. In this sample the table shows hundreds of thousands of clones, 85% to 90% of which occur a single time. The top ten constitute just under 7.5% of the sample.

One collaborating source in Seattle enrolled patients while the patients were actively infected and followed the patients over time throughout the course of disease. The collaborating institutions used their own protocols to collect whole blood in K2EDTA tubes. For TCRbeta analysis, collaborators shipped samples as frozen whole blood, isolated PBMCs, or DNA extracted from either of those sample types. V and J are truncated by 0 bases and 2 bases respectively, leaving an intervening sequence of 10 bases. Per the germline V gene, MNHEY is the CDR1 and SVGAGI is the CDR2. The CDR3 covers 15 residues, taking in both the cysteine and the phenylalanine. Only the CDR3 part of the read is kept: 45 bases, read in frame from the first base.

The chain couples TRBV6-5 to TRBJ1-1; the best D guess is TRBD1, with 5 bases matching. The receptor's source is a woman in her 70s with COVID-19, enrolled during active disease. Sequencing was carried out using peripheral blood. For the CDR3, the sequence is CASSYSQGGNTEAFF. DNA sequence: TGTGCCAGCAGTTACTCGCAGGGCGGCAACACTGAAGCTTTCTTT.